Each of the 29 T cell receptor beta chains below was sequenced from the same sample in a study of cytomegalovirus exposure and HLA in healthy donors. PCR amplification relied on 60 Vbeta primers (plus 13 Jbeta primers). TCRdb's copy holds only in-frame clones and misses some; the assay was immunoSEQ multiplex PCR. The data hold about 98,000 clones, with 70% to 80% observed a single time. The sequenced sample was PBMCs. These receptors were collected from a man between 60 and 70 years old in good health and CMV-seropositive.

CDR3 DNA: TGTGCCTGGAGTGTACAATCGACCGGGGAGCTGTTTTTT. This translates into CAWSVQSTGELFF. V is TRBV30 and J is TRBJ2-2; D is ambiguous. The CDR3 has 13 amino acids. The V and J ends lost 0 bases and 5 bases respectively, with 7 bases between them. The germline V gene has CDR1 GTSNPN and CDR2 SVGIG (reference sequence).

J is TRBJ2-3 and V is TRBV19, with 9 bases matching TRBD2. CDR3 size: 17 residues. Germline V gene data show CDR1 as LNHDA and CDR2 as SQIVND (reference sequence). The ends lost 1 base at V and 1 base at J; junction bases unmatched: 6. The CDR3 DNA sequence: TGTGCCAGTAGTATAGGGGCGGGGGGGCCGGGCACAGATACGCAGTATTTT. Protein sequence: CASSIGAGGPGTDTQYF.

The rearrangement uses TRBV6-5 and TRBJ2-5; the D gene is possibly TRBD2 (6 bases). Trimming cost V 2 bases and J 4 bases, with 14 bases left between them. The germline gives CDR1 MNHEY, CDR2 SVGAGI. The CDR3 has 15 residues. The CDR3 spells CASSYAQRVGETQYF. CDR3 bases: TGTGCCAGCAGTTACGCCCAGCGGGTGGGAGAGACCCAGTACTTC.

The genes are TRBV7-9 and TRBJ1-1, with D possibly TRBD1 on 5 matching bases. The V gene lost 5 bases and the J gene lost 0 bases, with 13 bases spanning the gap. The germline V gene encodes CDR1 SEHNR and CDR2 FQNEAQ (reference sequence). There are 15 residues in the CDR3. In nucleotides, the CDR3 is TGTGCCAGCAGCCACAAGGACACCATGAACACTGAAGCTTTCTTT. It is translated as CASSHKDTMNTEAFF. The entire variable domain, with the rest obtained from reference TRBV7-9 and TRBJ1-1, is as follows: DTGVSQNPRHKITKRGQNVTFRCDPISEHNRLYWYRQTLGQGPEFLTYFQNEAQLEKSRLLSDRFSAERPKGSFSTLEIQRTEQGDSAMYLCASSHKDTMNTEAFFGQGTRLTVV.

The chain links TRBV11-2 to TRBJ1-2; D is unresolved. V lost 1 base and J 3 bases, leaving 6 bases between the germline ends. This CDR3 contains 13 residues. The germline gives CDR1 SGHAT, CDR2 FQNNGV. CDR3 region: CASSLVPDYGYTF. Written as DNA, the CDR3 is TGTGCCAGCAGCTTAGTTCCCGACTATGGCTACACCTTC.

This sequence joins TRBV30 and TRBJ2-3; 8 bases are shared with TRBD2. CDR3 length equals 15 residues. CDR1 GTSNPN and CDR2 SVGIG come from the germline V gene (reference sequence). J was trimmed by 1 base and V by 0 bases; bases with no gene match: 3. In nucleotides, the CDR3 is TGTGCCTGGAGTGTACGTAGCGGGGGCACAGATACGCAGTATTTT. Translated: CAWSVRSGGTDTQYF.

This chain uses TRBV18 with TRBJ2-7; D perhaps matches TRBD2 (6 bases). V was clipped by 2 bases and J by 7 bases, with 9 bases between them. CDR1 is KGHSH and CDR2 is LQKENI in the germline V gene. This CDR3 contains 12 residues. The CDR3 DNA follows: TGTGCCAGCTCACCATCTGGGGGGGAGCAGTACTTC. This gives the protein CASSPSGGEQYF.

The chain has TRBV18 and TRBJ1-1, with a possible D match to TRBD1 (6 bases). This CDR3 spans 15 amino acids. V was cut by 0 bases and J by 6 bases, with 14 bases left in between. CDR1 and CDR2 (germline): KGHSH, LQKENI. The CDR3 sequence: CASSPPSKRQAEAFF. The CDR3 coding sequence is TGTGCCAGCTCACCACCCAGTAAAAGACAGGCTGAAGCTTTCTTT.

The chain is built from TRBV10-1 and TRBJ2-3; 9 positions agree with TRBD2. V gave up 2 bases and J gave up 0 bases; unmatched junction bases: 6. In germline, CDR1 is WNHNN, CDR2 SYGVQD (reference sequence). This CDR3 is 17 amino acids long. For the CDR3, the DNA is TGCGCCAGCAGTGAGACCGGGACTAGCCCTAGCACAGATACGCAGTATTTT. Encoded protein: CASSETGTSPSTDTQYF.

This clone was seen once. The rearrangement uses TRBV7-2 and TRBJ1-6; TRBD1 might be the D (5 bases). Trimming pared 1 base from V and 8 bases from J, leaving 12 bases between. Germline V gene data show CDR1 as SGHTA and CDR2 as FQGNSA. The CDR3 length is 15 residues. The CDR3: CASSLDRGLDSPLHF. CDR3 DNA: TGTGCCAGCAGCTTAGACCGGGGGTTGGATTCACCCCTCCACTTT.

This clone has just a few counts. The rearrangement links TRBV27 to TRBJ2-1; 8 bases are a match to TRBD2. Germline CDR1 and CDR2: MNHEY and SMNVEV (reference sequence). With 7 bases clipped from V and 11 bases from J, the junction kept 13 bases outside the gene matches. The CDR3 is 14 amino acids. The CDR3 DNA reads TGTGCCAGCACCAAACGGGAGGGGTCGGGACAGCAGTTCTTC. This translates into CASTKREGSGQQFF.

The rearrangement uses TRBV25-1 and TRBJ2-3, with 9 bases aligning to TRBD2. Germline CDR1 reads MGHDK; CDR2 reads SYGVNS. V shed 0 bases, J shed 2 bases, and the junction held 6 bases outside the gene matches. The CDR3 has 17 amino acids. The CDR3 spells CASSEYRAGGNTDTQYF. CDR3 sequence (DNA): TGTGCCAGCAGTGAATATCGAGCGGGGGGAAACACAGATACGCAGTATTTT.

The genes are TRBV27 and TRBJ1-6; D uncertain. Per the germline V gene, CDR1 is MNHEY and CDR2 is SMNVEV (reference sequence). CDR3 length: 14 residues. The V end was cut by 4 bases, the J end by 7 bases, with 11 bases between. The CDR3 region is CASSSPSLNSPLHF. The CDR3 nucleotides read TGTGCCAGCAGTTCCCCCTCTTTAAATTCACCCCTCCACTTT.

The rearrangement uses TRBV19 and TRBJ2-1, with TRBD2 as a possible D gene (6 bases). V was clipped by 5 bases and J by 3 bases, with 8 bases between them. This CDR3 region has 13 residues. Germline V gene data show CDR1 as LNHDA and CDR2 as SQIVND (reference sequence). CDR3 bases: TGTGCCAGTAGTGAGGGACTCTACAATGAGCAGTTCTTC. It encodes CASSEGLYNEQFF.

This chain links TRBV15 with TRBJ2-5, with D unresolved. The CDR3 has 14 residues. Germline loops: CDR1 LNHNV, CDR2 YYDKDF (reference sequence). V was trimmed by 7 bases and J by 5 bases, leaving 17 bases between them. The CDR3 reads CATNKNLGRETQYF. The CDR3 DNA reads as TGTGCCACCAACAAGAACCTCGGCAGGGAGACCCAGTACTTC. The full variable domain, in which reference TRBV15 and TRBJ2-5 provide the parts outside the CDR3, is DAMVIQNPRYQVTQFGKPVTLSCSQTLNHNVMYWYQQKSSQAPKLLFHYYDKDFNNEADTPDNFQSRRPNTSFCFLDIRSPGLGDTAMYLCATNKNLGRETQYFGPGTRLLVL.

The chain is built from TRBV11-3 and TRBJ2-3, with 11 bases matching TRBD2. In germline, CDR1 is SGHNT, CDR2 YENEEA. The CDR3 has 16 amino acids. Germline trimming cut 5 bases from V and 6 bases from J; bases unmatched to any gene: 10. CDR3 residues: CASSPTSGGTGDTQYF. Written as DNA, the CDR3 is TGTGCCAGCAGCCCAACTAGCGGGGGTACAGGGGATACGCAGTATTTT.

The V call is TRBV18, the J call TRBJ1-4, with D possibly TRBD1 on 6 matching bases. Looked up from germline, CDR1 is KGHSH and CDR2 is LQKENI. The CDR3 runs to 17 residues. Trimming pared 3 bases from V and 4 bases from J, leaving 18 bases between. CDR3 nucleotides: TGTGCCAGCTCACCTCTCGGGACACATGCCCTTAATGAAAAACTGTTTTTT. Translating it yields CASSPLGTHALNEKLFF.

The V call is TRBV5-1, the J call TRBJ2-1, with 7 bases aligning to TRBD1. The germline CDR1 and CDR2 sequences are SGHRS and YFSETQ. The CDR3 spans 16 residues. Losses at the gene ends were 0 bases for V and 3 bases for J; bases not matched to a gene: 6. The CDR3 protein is CASSLGAGTVYNEQFF. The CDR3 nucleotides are TGCGCCAGCAGCTTGGGGGCCGGGACAGTCTACAATGAGCAGTTCTTC.

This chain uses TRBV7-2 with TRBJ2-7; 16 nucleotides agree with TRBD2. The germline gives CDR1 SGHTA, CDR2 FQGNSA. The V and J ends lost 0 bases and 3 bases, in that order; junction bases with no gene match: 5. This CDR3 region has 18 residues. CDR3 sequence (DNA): TGTGCCAGCAGCTTAGCGGGACTAGCGGGGGGGAAGGACTACGAGCAGTACTTC. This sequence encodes CASSLAGLAGGKDYEQYF.

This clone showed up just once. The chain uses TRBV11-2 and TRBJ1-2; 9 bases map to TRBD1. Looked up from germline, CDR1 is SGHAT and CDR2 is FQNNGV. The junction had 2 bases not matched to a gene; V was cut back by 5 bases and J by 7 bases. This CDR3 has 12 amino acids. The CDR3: CASSVDRGGYTF. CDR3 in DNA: TGTGCCAGCAGCGTGGACAGGGGTGGCTACACCTTC. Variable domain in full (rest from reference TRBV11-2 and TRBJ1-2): EAGVAQSPRYKIIEKRQSVAFWCNPISGHATLYWYQQILGQGPKLLIQFQNNGVVDDSQLPKDRFSAERLKGVDSTLKIQPAKLEDSAVYLCASSVDRGGYTFGSGTRLTVV.

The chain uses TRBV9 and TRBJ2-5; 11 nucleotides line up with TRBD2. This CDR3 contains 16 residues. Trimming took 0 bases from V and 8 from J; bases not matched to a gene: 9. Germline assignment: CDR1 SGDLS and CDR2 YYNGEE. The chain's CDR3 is CASSVASGGRVGTQYF. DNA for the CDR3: TGTGCCAGCAGCGTAGCTAGCGGGGGGCGCGTGGGAACCCAGTACTTC.

The CDR3 sequence is CASGWGRHTEAFF. DNA for the CDR3: TGTGCTAGTGGATGGGGGCGGCACACTGAAGCTTTCTTT. This chain uses TRBV12-5 with TRBJ1-1, with a tentative D call TRBD1 (6 bases). CDR1 is LGHNT, CDR2 FRNRAP, per germline. The CDR3 is made up of 13 amino acids. Trimming shortened V by 6 bases and J by 3 bases, and 11 bases separated the two germline ends.

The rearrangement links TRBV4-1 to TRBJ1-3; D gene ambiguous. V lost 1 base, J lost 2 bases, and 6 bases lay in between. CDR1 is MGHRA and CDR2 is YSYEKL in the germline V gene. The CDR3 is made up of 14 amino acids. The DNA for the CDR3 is TGCGCCAGCAGCCAAGTGGCAGCTGGAAACACCATATATTTT. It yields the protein CASSQVAAGNTIYF.

The CDR3 sequence is CASSRSLAGELFF. CDR3 in DNA: TGTGCCAGCAGCCGCAGTCTGGCCGGGGAGCTGTTTTTT. The rearrangement uses TRBV9 and TRBJ2-2; D is ambiguous. The ends were cut back, 4 bases at V and 6 bases at J, with 10 bases in the middle. CDR1 and CDR2 from the germline V gene are SGDLS and YYNGEE. CDR3 length equals 13 residues.

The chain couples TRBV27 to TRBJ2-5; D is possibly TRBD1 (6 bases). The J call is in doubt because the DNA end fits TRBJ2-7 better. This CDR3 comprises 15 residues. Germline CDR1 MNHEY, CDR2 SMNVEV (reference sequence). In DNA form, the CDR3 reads TGTGCCAGCAGTTTAGGGACACTCGACTTCTACGAGCAGTACTTC. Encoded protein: CASSLGTLDFYEQYF.

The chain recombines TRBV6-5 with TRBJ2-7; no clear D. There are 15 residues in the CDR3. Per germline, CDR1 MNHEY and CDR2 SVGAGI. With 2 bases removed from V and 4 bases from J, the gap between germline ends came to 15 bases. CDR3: CASSYRASLQYEQYF. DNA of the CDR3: TGTGCCAGCAGTTACCGAGCGTCACTACAATACGAGCAGTACTTC.

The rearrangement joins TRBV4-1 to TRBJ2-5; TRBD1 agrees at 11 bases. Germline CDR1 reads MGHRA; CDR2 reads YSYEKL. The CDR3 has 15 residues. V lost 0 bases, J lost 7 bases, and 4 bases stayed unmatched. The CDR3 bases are TGCGCCAGCAGCCAAGAGAGGACAGGGGGCGGGACCCAGTACTTC. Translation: CASSQERTGGGTQYF.

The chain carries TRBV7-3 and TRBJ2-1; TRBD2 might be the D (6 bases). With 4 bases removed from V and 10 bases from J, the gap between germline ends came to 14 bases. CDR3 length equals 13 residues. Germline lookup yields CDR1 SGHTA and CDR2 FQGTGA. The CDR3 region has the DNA TGTGCCAGCAGCTGGACCCGGGACTCAGAGCAGTTCTTC. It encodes CASSWTRDSEQFF.

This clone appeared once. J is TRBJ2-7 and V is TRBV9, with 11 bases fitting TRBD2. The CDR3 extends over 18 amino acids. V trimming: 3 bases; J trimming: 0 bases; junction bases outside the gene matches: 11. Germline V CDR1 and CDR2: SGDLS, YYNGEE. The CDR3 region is CASSAPAVAGGISYEQYF. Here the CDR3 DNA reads TGTGCCAGCAGCGCCCCGGCGGTAGCGGGGGGGATCTCCTACGAGCAGTACTTC.